Each of the 5 T cell receptor beta chains below was sequenced from the same sample in a study of T cell changes during pregnancy in multiple sclerosis. Generated by immunoSEQ multiplex PCR, the TCRdb table keeps only in-frame clones and is missing some. The sample includes tens of thousands of clones, roughly 86% of them seen just once. The sample here was CD4+ T cells from peripheral blood mononuclear cells, taken in the second trimester of pregnancy. These receptors came from a female donor in good health, enrolled as a control in a pregnancy study.

The chain combines TRBV9 with TRBJ2-7; no clear D gene. This CDR3 is 14 amino acids long. V was shortened by 0 bases and J by 1 base, with 8 bases between the two germline ends. Germline V gives CDR1 SGDLS, CDR2 YYNGEE. The CDR3 reads CASSVGSESYEQYF. CDR3 DNA sequence: TGTGCCAGCAGCGTAGGGTCAGAATCCTACGAGCAGTACTTC.

The J gene is TRBJ2-2, the V gene TRBV5-1, with TRBD2 identical over 10 bases. Germline assignment: CDR1 SGHRS and CDR2 YFSETQ. There are 17 residues in the CDR3. V shed 0 bases and J 5 bases; nucleotides not matched to a gene: 7. The CDR3 DNA follows: TGCGCCAGCAGCTTGGTACCCAGCGGGAGGGTGACCGGGGAGCTGTTTTTT. Amino acid sequence: CASSLVPSGRVTGELFF.

This clone has just a few counts. The chain has TRBV11-2 and TRBJ2-5; 10 bases align to TRBD2. Looked up from germline, CDR1 is SGHAT and CDR2 is FQNNGV. After removal of 1 base from V and 2 bases from J, the junction contained 10 bases not matched to a gene. The CDR3 is 18 residues long. The CDR3 DNA is TGTGCCAGCAGCTTAGGGTCTAGCGGGAGCGTGTGGCAAGAGACCCAGTACTTC. The encoded protein is CASSLGSSGSVWQETQYF. Filled out from reference TRBV11-2 and TRBJ2-5, the complete variable domain reads EAGVAQSPRYKIIEKRQSVAFWCNPISGHATLYWYQQILGQGPKLLIQFQNNGVVDDSQLPKDRFSAERLKGVDSTLKIQPAKLEDSAVYLCASSLGSSGSVWQETQYFGPGTRLLVL.

This rearrangement joins TRBV6-1 to TRBJ1-2; 9 bases line up with TRBD1. Germline V gene data show CDR1 as MNHNS and CDR2 as SASEGT. V gave up 0 bases and J gave up 2 bases; unmatched junction bases: 7. This CDR3 contains 17 residues. CDR3 in amino acids: CASSEAIGQGTNYGYTF. The CDR3 DNA reads TGTGCCAGCAGTGAAGCCATTGGACAGGGGACAAACTATGGCTACACCTTC.

Comment on this clone: Other DNA sequences in the same sample also yield this CDR3. The V and J genes are TRBV19 and TRBJ2-2; TRBD2 agrees at 8 bases. CDR1 and CDR2 from the germline V gene are LNHDA and SQIVND (reference sequence). The CDR3 contains 15 residues. Trimming cost V 5 bases and J 6 bases; bases outside gene matches: 8. As DNA, the CDR3 is TGTGCCAGTAGTTCCCGGACTAGCCCGGCCGGGGAGCTGTTTTTT. Residues: CASSSRTSPAGELFF.